One and the same sample provided the 19 T cell receptor beta chains below, sequenced in a study of T cells expressing NK-cell markers. With the 5' RACE reads reprocessed, TCRdb shows one record per CDR3 protein and no DNA. In total, the table holds around 380,000 distinct CDR3 sequences. Sequencing was performed on blood T cells: a sorted CD56 or NKG2C T cell subset, CD4+ or CD8+ T cells, or bulk PBMC T cells (not recorded which). The receptors were sampled from a woman aged 45-65 years in good health.

This chain's CDR3 is CASRDNFIAAVSYNEQFF. This chain joins TRBV4-2 and TRBJ2-1; TCRdb returns TRBD2, unconfirmable since there is no DNA. There are 18 residues in the CDR3. Germline CDR1 and CDR2: LGHNA and YNFKEQ.

The rearrangement uses TRBV4-2 and TRBJ2-2; there is no DNA to check the TCRdb D call of TRBD2. Germline V gene lookup returns CDR1 LGHNA and CDR2 YNFKEQ. The length of the CDR3 is 16 residues. CDR3 amino acids: CASSQVSSGTPGELFF.

The chain employs TRBV6-4 and TRBJ2-3; absent DNA, TCRdb's TRBD2 call cannot be checked. The CDR3 totals 16 residues. Germline CDR1 reads MRHNA; CDR2 reads SNTAGT. CDR3 sequence reads: CASSAQLAGGENTQYF.

The CDR3 sequence is CASRRGFEPGRAFF. J is TRBJ1-1 and V is TRBV6-5; TCRdb's D gene call, TRBD1, goes unchecked for lack of DNA. From germline, CDR1 is MNHEY and CDR2 SVGAGI. The CDR3 sequence is 14 residues long.

CDR3 in amino acids: CASSPRQKYEQYF. This chain links TRBV6-5 with TRBJ2-7; TCRdb's D gene call, TRBD1, goes unchecked for lack of DNA. The CDR3 has 13 amino acids. The germline V gene encodes CDR1 MNHEY and CDR2 SVGAGI.

The chain combines TRBV3-1 with TRBJ2-1; the D gene TCRdb calls, TRBD2, cannot be checked with no DNA. CDR1 and CDR2 (germline): LGHDT, YNNKEL (reference sequence). The CDR3 spans 18 residues. The CDR3 sequence is CASSQDLRTGGILDEQFF.

This rearrangement joins TRBV4-2 to TRBJ1-3; without DNA, the TCRdb call of TRBD1 cannot be checked. CDR3 length: 18 amino acids. Per the germline V gene, CDR1 is LGHNA and CDR2 is YNFKEQ. The CDR3 sequence is CASSQEMGGLHSGNTIYF.

This rearrangement joins TRBV27 to TRBJ2-1; TCRdb's D gene call, TRBD2, goes unchecked for lack of DNA. The CDR3 contains 13 residues. Germline CDR1 reads MNHEY; CDR2 reads SMNVEV (reference sequence). This CDR3 reads CASRSGSVNEQFF.

This chain joins TRBV10-3 and TRBJ2-7; TCRdb designates TRBD1, a call that cannot be tested without DNA. Germline V gene sequence: CDR1 ENHRY, CDR2 SYGVKD. The CDR3 spans 12 residues. This chain's CDR3 is CAGGQLRYEQYF.

This chain uses TRBV5-6 with TRBJ2-5. From germline, CDR1 is SGHDT and CDR2 YYEEEE. The CDR3 runs 14 residues. CDR3 amino acids: CASSRISGEETQYF.

The genes are TRBV20-1 and TRBJ1-1; the TRBD1 assignment by TCRdb is unverifiable without DNA. CDR1 is DFQATT and CDR2 is SNEGSKA in the germline V gene (reference sequence). The CDR3 runs to 16 residues. The CDR3 here is CSASEGGGQANTEAFF.

This chain's CDR3 is CASSGRGGAEETQYF. V gene TRBV28 combines with J gene TRBJ2-5; without DNA, the TCRdb call of TRBD2 cannot be checked. Germline loops: CDR1 MDHEN, CDR2 SYDVKM. The CDR3 is made up of 15 amino acids.

The rearrangement uses TRBV20-1 and TRBJ2-7. The germline V gene encodes CDR1 DFQATT and CDR2 SNEGSKA (reference sequence). The CDR3 runs 11 residues. The CDR3 region is CSARLIYEQYF.

The J gene is TRBJ2-2, the V gene TRBV12-3 or TRBV12-4. The CDR3 covers 16 residues. CDR3: CASRKDGVLNTGELFF.

The J gene is TRBJ2-1, the V gene TRBV5-5; TCRdb gives TRBD2 as the D gene, but with no DNA this cannot be confirmed. This CDR3 spans 16 amino acids. Per the germline V gene, CDR1 is SGHKS and CDR2 is YYEKEE (reference sequence). The CDR3 reads CASSPSLAGGINEQFF.

This chain joins TRBV5-1 and TRBJ2-1; TCRdb calls TRBD1, which cannot be checked without DNA. The CDR3 covers 12 residues. Germline values: CDR1 SGHRS, CDR2 YFSETQ. The CDR3 reads CASSPEGNEQFF.

This chain uses TRBV7-9 with TRBJ2-3; TCRdb's D call, TRBD1, is unchecked because there is no DNA. This CDR3 comprises 18 residues. Germline-derived CDR1 and CDR2 are SEHNR and FQNEAQ (reference sequence). This CDR3 is CASSPHLPPGTTTDTQYF.

The V and J genes are TRBV5-1 and TRBJ2-5. The germline V gene has CDR1 SGHRS and CDR2 YFSETQ. The CDR3 is 14 amino acids. The CDR3 loop is CASSGNRNQETQYF.

The J gene is TRBJ2-5, the V gene TRBV13. The CDR3 length is 14 residues. Germline CDR1 PRHDT, CDR2 FYEKMQ (reference sequence). This CDR3 reads CASSLGLTQETQYF.